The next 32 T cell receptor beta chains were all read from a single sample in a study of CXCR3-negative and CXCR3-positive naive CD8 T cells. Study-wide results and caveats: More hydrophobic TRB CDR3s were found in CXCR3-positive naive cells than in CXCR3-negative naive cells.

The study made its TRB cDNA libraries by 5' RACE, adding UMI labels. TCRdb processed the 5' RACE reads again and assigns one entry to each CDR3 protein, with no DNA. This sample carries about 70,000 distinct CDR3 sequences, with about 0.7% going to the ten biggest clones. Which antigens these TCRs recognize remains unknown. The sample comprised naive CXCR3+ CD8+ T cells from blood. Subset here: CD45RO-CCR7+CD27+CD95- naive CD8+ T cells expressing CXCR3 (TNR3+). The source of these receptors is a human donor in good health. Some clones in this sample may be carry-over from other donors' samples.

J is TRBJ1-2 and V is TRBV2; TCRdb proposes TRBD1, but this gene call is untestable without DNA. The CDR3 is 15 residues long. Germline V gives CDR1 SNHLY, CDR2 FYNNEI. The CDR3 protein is CASREKTGPNYGYTF.

The chain's CDR3 is CSAWHRGRGQETQYF. The chain carries TRBV20-1 and TRBJ2-5; TCRdb lists TRBD1, though no DNA is available to test this call. Germline loops: CDR1 DFQATT, CDR2 SNEGSKA (reference sequence). The CDR3 is made up of 15 amino acids.

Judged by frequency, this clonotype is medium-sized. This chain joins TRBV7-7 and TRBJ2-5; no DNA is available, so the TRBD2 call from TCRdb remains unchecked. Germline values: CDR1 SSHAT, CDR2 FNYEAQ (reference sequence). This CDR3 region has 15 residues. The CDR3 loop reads CASSLTLAGQETQYF. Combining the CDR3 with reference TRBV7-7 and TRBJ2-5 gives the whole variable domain GAGVSQSPRYKVTKRGQDVTLRCDPISSHATLYWYQQALGQGPEFLTYFNYEAQPDKSGLPSDRFSAERPEGSISTLTIQRTEQRDSAMYRCASSLTLAGQETQYFGPGTRLLVL.

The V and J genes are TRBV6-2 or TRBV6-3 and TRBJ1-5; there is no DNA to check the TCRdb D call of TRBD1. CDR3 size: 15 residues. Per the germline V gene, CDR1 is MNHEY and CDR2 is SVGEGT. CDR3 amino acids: CASQRTAYSNQPQHF.

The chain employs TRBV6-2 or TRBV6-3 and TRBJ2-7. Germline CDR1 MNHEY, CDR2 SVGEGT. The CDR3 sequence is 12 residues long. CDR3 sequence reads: CASSSFSYEQYF.

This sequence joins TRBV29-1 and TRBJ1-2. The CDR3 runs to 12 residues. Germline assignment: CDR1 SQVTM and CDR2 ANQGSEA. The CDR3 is CSVGGVGDGYTF.

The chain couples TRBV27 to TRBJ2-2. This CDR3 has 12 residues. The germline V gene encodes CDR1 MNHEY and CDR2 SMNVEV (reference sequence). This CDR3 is CASSYGSAELFF.

This CDR3 reads CASSFRAGYTF. The chain recombines TRBV12-3 or TRBV12-4 with TRBJ1-2. This CDR3 spans 11 amino acids.

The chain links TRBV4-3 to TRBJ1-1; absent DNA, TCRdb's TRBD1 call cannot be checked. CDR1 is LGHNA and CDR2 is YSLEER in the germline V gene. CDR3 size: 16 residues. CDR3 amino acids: CASSQVKGRLNTEAFF.

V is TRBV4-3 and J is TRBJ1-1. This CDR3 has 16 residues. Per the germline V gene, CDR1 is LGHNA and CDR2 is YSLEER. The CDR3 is CASSQDLQVLYTEAFF.

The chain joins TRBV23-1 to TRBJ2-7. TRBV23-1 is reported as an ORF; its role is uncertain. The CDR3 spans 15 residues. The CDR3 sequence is CARKEPKGTPYEQYF.

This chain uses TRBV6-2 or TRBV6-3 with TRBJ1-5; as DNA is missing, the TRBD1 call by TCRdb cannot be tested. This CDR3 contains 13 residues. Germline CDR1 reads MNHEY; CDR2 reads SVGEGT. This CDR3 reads CASSLGGFQPQHF.

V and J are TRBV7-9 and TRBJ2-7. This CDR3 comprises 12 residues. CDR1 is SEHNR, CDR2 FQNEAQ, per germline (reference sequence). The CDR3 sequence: CASSHSGAEQYF.

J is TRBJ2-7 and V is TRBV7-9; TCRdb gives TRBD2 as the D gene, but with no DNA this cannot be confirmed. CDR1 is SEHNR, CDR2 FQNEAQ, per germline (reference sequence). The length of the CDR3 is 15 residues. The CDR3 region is CASSWTGTSTSEQYF.

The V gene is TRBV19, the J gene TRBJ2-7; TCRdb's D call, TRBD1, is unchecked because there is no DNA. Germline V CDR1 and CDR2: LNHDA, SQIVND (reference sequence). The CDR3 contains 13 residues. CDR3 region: CASSWPRAYEQYF.

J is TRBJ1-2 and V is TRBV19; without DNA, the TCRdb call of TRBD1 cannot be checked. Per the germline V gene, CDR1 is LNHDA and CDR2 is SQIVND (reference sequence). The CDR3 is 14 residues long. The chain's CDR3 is CASTPGHRVGGYTF.

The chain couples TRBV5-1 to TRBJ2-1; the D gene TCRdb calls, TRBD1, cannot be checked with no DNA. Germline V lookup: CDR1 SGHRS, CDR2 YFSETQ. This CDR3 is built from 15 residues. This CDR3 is CACSGGQGIYNEQFF.

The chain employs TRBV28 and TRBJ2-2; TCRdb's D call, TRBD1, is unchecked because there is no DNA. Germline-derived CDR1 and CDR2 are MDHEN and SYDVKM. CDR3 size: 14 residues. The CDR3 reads CASSLRGDTGELFF.

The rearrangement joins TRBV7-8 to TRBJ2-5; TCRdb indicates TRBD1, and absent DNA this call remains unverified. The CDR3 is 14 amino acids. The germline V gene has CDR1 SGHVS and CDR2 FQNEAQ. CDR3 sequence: CASSNGQGQETQYF. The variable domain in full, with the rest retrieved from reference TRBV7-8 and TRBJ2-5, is GAGVSQSPRYKVAKRGQDVALRCDPISGHVSLFWYQQALGQGPEFLTYFQNEAQLDKSGLPSDRFFAERPEGSVSTLKIQRTQQEDSAVYLCASSNGQGQETQYFGPGTRLLVL.

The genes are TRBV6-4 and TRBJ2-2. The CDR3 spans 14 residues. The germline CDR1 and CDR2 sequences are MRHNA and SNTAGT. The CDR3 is CASSASGSTGELFF.

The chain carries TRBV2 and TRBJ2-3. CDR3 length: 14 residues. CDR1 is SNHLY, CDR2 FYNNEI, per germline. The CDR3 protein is CASKWASSTDTQYF.

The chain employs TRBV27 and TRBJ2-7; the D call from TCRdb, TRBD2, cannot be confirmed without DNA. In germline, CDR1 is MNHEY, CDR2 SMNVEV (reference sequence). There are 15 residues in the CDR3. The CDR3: CASSSPGTSNYEQYF.

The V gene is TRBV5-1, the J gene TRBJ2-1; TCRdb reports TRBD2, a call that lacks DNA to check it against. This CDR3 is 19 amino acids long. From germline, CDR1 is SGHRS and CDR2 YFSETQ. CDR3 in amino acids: CASSLAGTSGGPAYNEQFF.

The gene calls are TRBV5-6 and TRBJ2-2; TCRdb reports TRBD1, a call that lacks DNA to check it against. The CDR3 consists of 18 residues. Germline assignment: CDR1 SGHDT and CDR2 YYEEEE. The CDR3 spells CASSLKRLTTGKTGELFF.

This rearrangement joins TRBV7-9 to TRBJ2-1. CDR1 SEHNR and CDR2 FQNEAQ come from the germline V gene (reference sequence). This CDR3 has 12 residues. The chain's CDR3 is CASSTDYNEQFF.

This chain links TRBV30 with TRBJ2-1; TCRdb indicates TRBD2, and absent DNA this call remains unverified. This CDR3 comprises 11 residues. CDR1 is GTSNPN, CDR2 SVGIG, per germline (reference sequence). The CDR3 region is CAWIGSGEQFF.

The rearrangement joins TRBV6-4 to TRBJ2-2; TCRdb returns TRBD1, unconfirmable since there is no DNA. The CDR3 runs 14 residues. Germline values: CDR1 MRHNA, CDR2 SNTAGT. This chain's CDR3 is CASSDLTDTGELFF.

This CDR3 reads CASSVSGELFF. The chain links TRBV7-6 to TRBJ2-2. Germline loops: CDR1 SGHVS, CDR2 FNYEAQ. This CDR3 is 11 amino acids long.

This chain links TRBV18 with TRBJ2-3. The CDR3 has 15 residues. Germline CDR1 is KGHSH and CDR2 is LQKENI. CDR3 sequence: CASSPIQTSDGTQYF.

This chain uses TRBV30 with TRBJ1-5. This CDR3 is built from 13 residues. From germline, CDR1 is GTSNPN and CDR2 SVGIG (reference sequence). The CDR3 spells CAWSVQYNQPQHF. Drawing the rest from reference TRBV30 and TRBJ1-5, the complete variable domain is SQTIHQWPATLVQPVGSPLSLECTVEGTSNPNLYWYRQAAGRGLQLLFYSVGIGQISSEVPQNLSASRPQDRQFILSSKKLLLSDSGFYLCAWSVQYNQPQHFGDGTRLSIL.

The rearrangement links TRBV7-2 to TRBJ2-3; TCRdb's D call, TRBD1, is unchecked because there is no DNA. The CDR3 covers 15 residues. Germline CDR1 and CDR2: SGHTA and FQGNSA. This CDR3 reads CASSLGVPSTDTQYF.

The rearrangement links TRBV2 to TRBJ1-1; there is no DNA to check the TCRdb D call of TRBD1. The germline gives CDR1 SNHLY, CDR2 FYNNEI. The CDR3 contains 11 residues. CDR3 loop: CASRGGPEAFF.